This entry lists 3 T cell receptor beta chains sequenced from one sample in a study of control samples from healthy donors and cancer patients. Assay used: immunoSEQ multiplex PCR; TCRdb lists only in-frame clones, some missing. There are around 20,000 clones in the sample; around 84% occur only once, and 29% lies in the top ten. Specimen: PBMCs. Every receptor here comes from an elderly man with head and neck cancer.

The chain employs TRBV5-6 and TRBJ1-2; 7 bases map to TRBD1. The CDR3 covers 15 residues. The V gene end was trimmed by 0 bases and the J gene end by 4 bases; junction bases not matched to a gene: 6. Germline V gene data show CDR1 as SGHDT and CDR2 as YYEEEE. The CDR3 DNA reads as TGTGCCAGCAGCTTGGCAGGGGGGCAGAGCTATGGCTACACCTTC. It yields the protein CASSLAGGQSYGYTF.

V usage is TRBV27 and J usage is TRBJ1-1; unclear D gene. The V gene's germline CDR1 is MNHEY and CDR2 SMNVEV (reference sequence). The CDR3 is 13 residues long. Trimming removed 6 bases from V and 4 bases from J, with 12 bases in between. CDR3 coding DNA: TGTGCCAGCAGCCGACCTGAGGGCACTGAAGCTTTCTTT. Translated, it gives CASSRPEGTEAFF.

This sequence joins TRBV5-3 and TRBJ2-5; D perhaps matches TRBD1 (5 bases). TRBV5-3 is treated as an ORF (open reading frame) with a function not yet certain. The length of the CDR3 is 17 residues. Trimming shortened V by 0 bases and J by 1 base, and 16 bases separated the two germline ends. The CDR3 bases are TGTGCCAGAAGCTTGGGGGTAAAAAGGACAATCCAAGAGACCCAGTACTTC. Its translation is CARSLGVKRTIQETQYF.